These 24 T cell receptor beta chains came from one sample sequenced in a study of blood T cells in healthy people across ages. Alongside a J-beta primer mix, a sample-barcoded 5' primer served in a second PCR lasting roughly 7 to 11 cycles. A single record per CDR3 protein comes from TCRdb applying MiXCR to the 5' RACE reads. In the table there are 760,000 or so distinct CDR3 sequences, around 25% of which are singletons. These data also featured in a second study, about T cells of mothers and their children.

The specimen sequenced was blood. These receptors came from a boy younger than 18 in good health.

The chain joins TRBV6-5 to TRBJ2-2, with D perhaps being TRBD1 or TRBD2 (5 bases each). Trimming removed 2 bases from V and 3 bases from J, with 13 bases in between. Germline assignment: CDR1 MNHEY and CDR2 SVGAGI. The CDR3 contains 16 residues. In DNA, the CDR3 is TGTGCCAGCAGTTACCGCCAGGGCGGGTACACCGGGGAGCTGTTTTTT. Amino acid sequence: CASSYRQGGYTGELFF.

A few counts support this clonotype. The chain employs TRBV13 and TRBJ2-7; D may be TRBD2 (5 bases). The CDR3 has 16 residues. Trimming took 5 bases from V and 6 from J, leaving 23 bases between them. Per the germline V gene, CDR1 is PRHDT and CDR2 is FYEKMQ (reference sequence). CDR3 residues: CASSPHGGSSPGEQYF. The CDR3 region has the DNA TGTGCCAGCAGCCCGCACGGCGGGTCATCTCCAGGCGAGCAGTACTTC. Full variable domain (outside the CDR3, taken from reference TRBV13 and TRBJ2-7): AAGVIQSPRHLIKEKRETATLKCYPIPRHDTVYWYQQGPGQDPQFLISFYEKMQSDKGSIPDRFSAQQFSDYHSELNMSSLELGDSALYFCASSPHGGSSPGEQYFGPGTRLTVT.

This chain connects TRBV15 to TRBJ2-5; the match to TRBD2 covers 11 bases. The tail of the sequence fits TRBJ2-1 better, so the J call may be wrong. This CDR3 comprises 15 residues. Germline loops: CDR1 LNHNV, CDR2 YYDKDF (reference sequence). CDR3 loop: CATSDIAGGLNEQFF. The CDR3 DNA reads as TGTGCCACCAGCGACATAGCGGGGGGGCTAAATGAGCAGTTCTTC.

The gene calls are TRBV4-3 and TRBJ1-2, with 7 bases identical to TRBD1. The ends lost 4 bases at V and 8 bases at J; junction bases unmatched: 7. Germline CDR1 and CDR2: LGHNA and YSLEER. CDR3 length: 13 residues. CDR3 residues: CASSPRQGSGYTF. In nucleotides, the CDR3 is TGCGCCAGCAGCCCCAGACAGGGTTCGGGCTACACCTTC.

The chain has TRBV14 and TRBJ2-2; TRBD2 agrees at 9 bases. The CDR3 length is 15 residues. CDR1 is SGHDN and CDR2 is FVKESK in the germline V gene. After removal of 4 bases from V and 6 bases from J, the junction contained 6 bases not matched to a gene. CDR3 in amino acids: CASSPFSSGAGELFF. In DNA form, the CDR3 reads TGTGCCAGCAGCCCCTTTTCTAGCGGGGCCGGGGAGCTGTTTTTT.

The rearrangement links TRBV20-1 to TRBJ2-7; 8 bases are shared with TRBD2. The V gene's germline CDR1 is DFQATT and CDR2 SNEGSKA (reference sequence). V was clipped by 3 bases and J by 1 base; unmatched bases: 5. This CDR3 is 14 amino acids long. The CDR3 reads CSARDGTRSYEQYF. The CDR3 bases are TGCAGTGCTAGGGACGGGACTAGATCCTACGAGCAGTACTTC.

The J gene is TRBJ2-1, the V gene TRBV20-1; TRBD1 agrees at 9 bases. The germline gives CDR1 DFQATT, CDR2 SNEGSKA (reference sequence). The CDR3 is made up of 16 amino acids. V was pared by 0 bases and J by 4 bases, with 7 bases of the junction left unmatched. CDR3 DNA: TGCAGTGCTAGAGACCTGGGACAGGGAAAGTACAATGAGCAGTTCTTC. It is translated as CSARDLGQGKYNEQFF.

V usage is TRBV3-1 and J usage is TRBJ1-3, with D maybe TRBD1 (6 bases). CDR1 and CDR2 (germline): LGHDT, YNNKEL (reference sequence). The CDR3 loop spans 16 amino acids. Deletions cut 3 bases from V and 0 bases from J, with 12 bases between. CDR3 bases: TGTGCCAGCAGCCATGGGGACACCCTCTCTGGAAACACCATATATTTT. Translated: CASSHGDTLSGNTIYF.

As concerns this clonotype: The junction and the germline gene differ at one end; a read error may be behind it. The CDR3 region is CASSLGEGHPDRETQYF. CDR3 sequence (DNA): TGTGCCAGCAGCTTGGGGGAGGGACACCCCGATAGGGAGACTCAGTACTTC. This sequence joins TRBV5-5 and TRBJ2-5; possible D gene TRBD2, 7 bases. The CDR3 contains 17 residues. The germline CDR1 and CDR2 sequences are SGHKS and YYEKEE (reference sequence).

V is TRBV20-1 and J is TRBJ2-7; TRBD1 agrees at 11 bases. Germline V gene lookup returns CDR1 DFQATT and CDR2 SNEGSKA (reference sequence). After removal of 5 bases from V and 5 bases from J, the junction contained 5 bases not matched to a gene. This CDR3 is built from 13 residues. The DNA of the CDR3 is TGCAGTGCTGGGGGACAGGGGGTAAACGAGCAGTACTTC. Its translation is CSAGGQGVNEQYF.

The rearrangement links TRBV6-2 or TRBV6-3 to TRBJ2-7, with D tentatively TRBD1 (6 bases). The CDR3 length is 13 residues. Trimming stripped 7 bases from V and 1 base from J, with 11 bases between. The germline gives CDR1 MNHEY, CDR2 SVGEGT. The CDR3 spells CASTQTGSYEQYF. The CDR3, as DNA: TGTGCCAGCACCCAGACAGGATCCTACGAGCAGTACTTC.

V and J are TRBV20-1 and TRBJ2-6; D is unresolved. Trimming cost V 3 bases and J 0 bases, with 6 bases left between them. This CDR3 is built from 14 residues. CDR1 is DFQATT and CDR2 is SNEGSKA in the germline V gene (reference sequence). CDR3 protein: CSASWGSGANVLTF. The CDR3 DNA follows: TGCAGTGCTAGTTGGGGCTCTGGGGCCAACGTCCTGACTTTC.

This sequence joins TRBV6-1 and TRBJ2-5, with 12 bases fitting TRBD1. This CDR3 has 16 amino acids. Germline assignment: CDR1 MNHNS and CDR2 SASEGT. The V segment lost 6 bases and the J segment 6 bases; nucleotides outside the gene matches: 11. For the CDR3, the DNA is TGTGCCAGCAGCAAATTTGGGACAGGGGGCGAACAGACCCAGTACTTC. Its translation: CASSKFGTGGEQTQYF.

This clonotype was found a few times. V and J are TRBV7-8 and TRBJ1-1, with 9 nucleotides matching TRBD1. V lost 8 bases, J lost 4 bases, and 5 bases stayed unmatched. CDR1 and CDR2 (germline): SGHVS, FQNEAQ. This CDR3 comprises 13 residues. CDR3 sequence: CASGQGFGTEAFF. The DNA of the CDR3 is TGTGCCAGCGGACAGGGGTTTGGCACTGAAGCTTTCTTT.

The rearrangement links TRBV6-1 to TRBJ1-4; D is uncertain. From germline, CDR1 is MNHNS and CDR2 SASEGT. V lost 6 bases, J lost 7 bases, and 15 bases lay in between. The CDR3 is 14 residues long. This chain's CDR3 is CASRPGVSFEKLFF. In DNA form, the CDR3 reads TGTGCCAGCAGGCCCGGTGTAAGCTTTGAAAAACTGTTTTTT.

The chain recombines TRBV5-5 with TRBJ2-1; D remains unclear. The V and J ends lost 0 bases and 9 bases respectively, with 7 bases between them. This CDR3 is 12 amino acids long. Germline lookup yields CDR1 SGHKS and CDR2 YYEKEE (reference sequence). CDR3 loop: CASSLGTIEQFF. DNA of the CDR3: TGTGCCAGCAGCTTGGGAACGATTGAGCAGTTCTTC.

This clonotype was picked up one time. The rearrangement joins TRBV19 to TRBJ2-5, with D possibly matching TRBD2 (6 bases). Trimming shortened V by 4 bases and J by 5 bases, and 14 bases separated the two germline ends. The CDR3 sequence is 14 residues long. Germline CDR1 reads LNHDA; CDR2 reads SQIVND (reference sequence). CDR3 in DNA: TGTGCCAGTAGTACCATGACTAGTACGGAGACCCAGTACTTC. It is translated as CASSTMTSTETQYF.

The CDR3 DNA reads as TGCAGTGCTAGAGAGGGGACAGGGGCGGTAGACTATGGCTACACCTTC. Translation: CSAREGTGAVDYGYTF. The chain recombines TRBV20-1 with TRBJ1-2, with 10 bases lining up with TRBD1. The CDR3 is made up of 16 amino acids. Germline values: CDR1 DFQATT, CDR2 SNEGSKA (reference sequence). V gave up 0 bases and J gave up 3 bases; unmatched junction bases: 7.

The V and J genes are TRBV4-1 and TRBJ1-3, with a weak D call TRBD1 (5 bases). V lost 5 bases and J 6 bases, leaving 11 bases between the germline ends. The V gene's germline CDR1 is MGHRA and CDR2 YSYEKL. This CDR3 has 13 amino acids. CDR3 DNA sequence: TGCGCCAGCAGCTCAGGGTTGGAAAACACCATATATTTT. This encodes CASSSGLENTIYF.

The J gene is TRBJ2-5, the V gene TRBV11-2; no clear D gene. Germline CDR1 reads SGHAT; CDR2 reads FQNNGV. The V and J ends lost 2 bases and 1 base respectively, with 5 bases between them. The CDR3 spans 13 residues. CDR3 bases: TGTGCCAGCAGCTTAATGGCCCAAGAGACCCAGTACTTC. Translating it yields CASSLMAQETQYF.

This clonotype has just one count. The V gene is TRBV20-1, the J gene TRBJ2-5; the match to TRBD2 covers 8 bases. The V and J ends lost 6 bases and 5 bases, in that order; junction bases with no gene match: 11. Germline assignment: CDR1 DFQATT and CDR2 SNEGSKA (reference sequence). This CDR3 region has 14 residues. CDR3 in DNA: TGCAGTGCAAAAGGGGGACTAGTATGGGAGACCCAGTACTTC. It is translated as CSAKGGLVWETQYF.

With respect to this clonotype: This could be a read error, since a much larger clone is one nucleotide away. V gene TRBV13 combines with J gene TRBJ2-3; D is undetermined. Looked up from germline, CDR1 is PRHDT and CDR2 is FYEKMQ (reference sequence). The CDR3 is 13 amino acids. The CDR3 DNA reads as TGTGCCAGCAGCTTGAAGAGCACAGATGCGCAGTATTTT. Encoded protein: CASSLKSTDAQYF.

This sequence joins TRBV7-3 and TRBJ1-6; D gene ambiguous. The CDR3 has 14 residues. V lost 5 bases to trimming and J lost 9 bases, with 14 bases between them. Germline V gene data show CDR1 as SGHTA and CDR2 as FQGTGA. The CDR3 reads CASSPGDGGSPLHF. In DNA form, the CDR3 reads TGTGCCAGCAGCCCTGGAGATGGCGGTTCACCCCTCCACTTT.

The rearrangement links TRBV29-1 to TRBJ2-1; D possibly uses TRBD1 or TRBD2 (5 bases each). Germline V CDR1 and CDR2: SQVTM, ANQGSEA. This CDR3 contains 14 residues. V was shortened by 7 bases and J by 3 bases, with 16 bases between the two germline ends. For the CDR3, the DNA is TGCAGCGCCGAGGGGCGGGTCGACTACAATGAGCAGTTCTTC. Encoded protein: CSAEGRVDYNEQFF.